This T cell receptor (beta chain) stems from a study of cytomegalovirus exposure and HLA in healthy donors. Whole-study results and caveats: A later analysis found most CMV-associated TCR beta chains apparently HLA-restricted. An analysis that was carried out later associated fewer than 20,000 TCR beta sequences with HLA alleles at 0.05 false discovery rate.

This CDR3 contains 17 residues. This PCR relied on a set of 60 Vbeta primers and 13 Jbeta primers. Clones were read by immunoSEQ multiplex PCR, and TCRdb kept only the in-frame ones, dropping some. This table has about 160,000 clones, 75% to 90% appearing once. With regard to this clone: Its antigen remains unknown.

The chain recombines TRBV21-1 with TRBJ2-5; the table assigns TRBD2, which was not confirmed against the DNA. TRBV21-1 is a documented pseudogene. This receptor was identified in a boy aged 2-15 years in good health and CMV-seronegative. Material for sequencing was PBMCs. CDR3 sequence: CASSKAQTSGGLKTQYF. CDR3 nucleotides: TGTGCCAGCAGCAAAGCGCAGACTAGCGGGGGGCTTAAGACCCAGTACTTC.